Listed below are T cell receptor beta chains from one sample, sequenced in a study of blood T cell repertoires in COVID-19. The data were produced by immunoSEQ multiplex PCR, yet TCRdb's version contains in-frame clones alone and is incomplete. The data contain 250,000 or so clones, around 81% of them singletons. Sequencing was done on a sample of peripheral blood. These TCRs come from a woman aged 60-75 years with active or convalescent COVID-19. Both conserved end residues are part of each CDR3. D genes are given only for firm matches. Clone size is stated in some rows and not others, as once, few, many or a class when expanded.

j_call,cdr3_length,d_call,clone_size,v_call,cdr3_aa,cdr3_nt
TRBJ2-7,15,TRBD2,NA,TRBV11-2,CASSRGTSLHYEQYF,TGTGCCAGCAGTCGAGGGACTAGCCTTCACTACGAGCAGTACTTC
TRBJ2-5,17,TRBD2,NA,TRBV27,CASSSTAGTLGGETQYF,TGTGCCAGCAGTTCCACCGCCGGGACGCTGGGGGGGGAGACCCAGTACTTC
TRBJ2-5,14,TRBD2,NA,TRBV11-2,CASSIGLAQETQYF,TGTGCCAGCAGCATCGGACTAGCCCAAGAGACCCAGTACTTC
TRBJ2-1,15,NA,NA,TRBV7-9,CASSPTSGSYNEQFF,TGTGCCAGCAGCCCGACCAGCGGCTCCTACAATGAGCAGTTCTTC
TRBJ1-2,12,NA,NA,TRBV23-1,CASSRSQGAYTF,TGCGCCAGCAGTCGGAGTCAAGGGGCCTACACCTTC
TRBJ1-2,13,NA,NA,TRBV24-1,CATSEKTVHGYTF,TGTGCCACCAGTGAAAAGACAGTCCATGGCTACACCTTC
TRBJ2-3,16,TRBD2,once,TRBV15,CATSRDRLAGGDTQYF,TGTGCCACCAGCAGAGATCGACTAGCGGGGGGGGATACGCAGTATTTT
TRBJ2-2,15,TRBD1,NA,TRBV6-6,CASSGTATGTGELFF,TGTGCCAGCAGTGGCACCGCGACAGGGACCGGGGAGCTGTTTTTT
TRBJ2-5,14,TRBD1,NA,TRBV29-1,CSVGSGQGGETQYF,TGCAGCGTTGGATCCGGACAGGGGGGAGAGACCCAGTACTTC
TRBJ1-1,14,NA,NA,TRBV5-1,CASSLGTGSTEAFF,TGCGCCAGCAGCTTGGGAACCGGGTCCACTGAAGCTTTCTTT
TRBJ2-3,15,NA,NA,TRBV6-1,CASSEAGGGPDTQYF,TGTGCCAGCAGTGAAGCGGGGGGAGGCCCAGATACGCAGTATTTT
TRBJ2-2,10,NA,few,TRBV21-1,CASSPRELFF,TGTGCCAGCAGCCCCAGGGAGCTGTTTTTT
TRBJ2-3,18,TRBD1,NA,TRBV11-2,CASSLIVPGQGYADTQYF,TGTGCCAGCAGCTTAATAGTGCCGGGACAGGGGTACGCAGATACGCAGTATTTT
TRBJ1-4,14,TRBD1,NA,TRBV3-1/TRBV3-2,CASSHRQGGEKLFF,TGTGCCAGCAGCCATAGACAGGGAGGTGAAAAACTGTTTTTT
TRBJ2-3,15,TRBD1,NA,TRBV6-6,CASSPRDRGTDTQYF,TGTGCCAGCAGCCCCCGGGACAGGGGCACAGATACGCAGTATTTT
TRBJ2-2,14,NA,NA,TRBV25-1,CASRGEPHPGELFF,TGTGCCAGCAGGGGAGAGCCCCATCCCGGGGAGCTGTTTTTT
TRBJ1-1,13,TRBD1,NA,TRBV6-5,CASTQGGNTEAFF,TGTGCCAGCACACAGGGGGGGAACACTGAAGCTTTCTTT
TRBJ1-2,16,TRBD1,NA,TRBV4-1,CASRGVGGQGAYGYTF,TGCGCCAGCAGAGGGGTGGGGGGACAGGGGGCCTATGGCTACACCTTC
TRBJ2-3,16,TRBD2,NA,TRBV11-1,CASSSGRLADTDTQYF,TGTGCCAGCAGCTCTGGCAGACTAGCCGATACAGATACGCAGTATTTT
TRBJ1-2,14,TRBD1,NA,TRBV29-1,CSVRPGGRYYGYTF,TGCAGCGTTCGGCCAGGGGGCCGGTACTATGGCTACACCTTC
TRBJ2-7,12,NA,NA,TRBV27,CASRGTGAEQYF,TGTGCCAGCAGGGGAACAGGTGCCGAGCAGTACTTC
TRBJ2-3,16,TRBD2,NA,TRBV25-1,CASSVPTSGGTDTQYF,TGTGCCAGCAGTGTTCCGACTAGCGGGGGAACAGATACGCAGTATTTT